The entry that follows covers one T cell receptor beta chain sequence. Its matching antigen is unknown. This sample was taken from a study of T cell responses to AZD1222 COVID-19 vaccine. Regarding the study as a whole: Vaccine-associated CD4 TCRs spanned spike, dominant at 160-218 and 743-854. Repertoires were obtained only post-peak T cell response. Unmutated variant regions are reportedly the target of nearly half of TCRs that are spike-specific. Among the donors, most were white British and more were female, and clonal diversity was possibly underestimated.

This CDR3 is 17 amino acids long. The assay was immunoSEQ multiplex PCR, and TCRdb's table has in-frame clones only and misses some. The sample consists of about 200,000 clones, 90% to 95% of them appearing once. This TCR was sampled from an adult who received the MenACWY meningococcal vaccine as a control. The chain uses TRBV21-1 and TRBJ1-2; the table's D call of TRBD1 was not tested on the DNA. TRBV21-1 counts as a pseudogene. The specimen comprised peripheral blood, sampled 28 days after the second dose of the MenACWY control vaccine. CDR3 DNA: TGTGCCAGCAGCCCCACCATGGGCCCCCAGGCTGGCTATGGCTACACCTTC. As protein: CASSPTMGPQAGYGYTF.